This T cell receptor (beta chain) comes out of a study of beta chain features in type 1 diabetes. The wider study: The study found patients and healthy donors alike in age, gender and cell yields.

Trimming cost V 4 bases and J 0 bases, with 9 bases left between them. CDR1 and CDR2 (germline): SEHNR, FQNEAQ (reference sequence). CDR3 length: 15 residues. The sequenced template was cDNA made from the entire isolated RNA. TCRdb's copy holds only in-frame clones and misses some; the assay was immunoSEQ multiplex PCR. This sample yields about 360,000 clones, of which roughly 12% are seen a single time; roughly 0.017% belongs to the top ten. This receptor was obtained from a man in his late teens or twenties in good health. The chain employs TRBV7-9 and TRBJ2-2; D perhaps matches TRBD2 (5 bases). Sequenced: naive CD4+ T cells from blood. The CDR3 protein is CASSSGVSNTGELFF. CDR3 nucleotide sequence: TGTGCCAGCAGCTCCGGGGTCTCGAACACCGGGGAGCTGTTTTTT.